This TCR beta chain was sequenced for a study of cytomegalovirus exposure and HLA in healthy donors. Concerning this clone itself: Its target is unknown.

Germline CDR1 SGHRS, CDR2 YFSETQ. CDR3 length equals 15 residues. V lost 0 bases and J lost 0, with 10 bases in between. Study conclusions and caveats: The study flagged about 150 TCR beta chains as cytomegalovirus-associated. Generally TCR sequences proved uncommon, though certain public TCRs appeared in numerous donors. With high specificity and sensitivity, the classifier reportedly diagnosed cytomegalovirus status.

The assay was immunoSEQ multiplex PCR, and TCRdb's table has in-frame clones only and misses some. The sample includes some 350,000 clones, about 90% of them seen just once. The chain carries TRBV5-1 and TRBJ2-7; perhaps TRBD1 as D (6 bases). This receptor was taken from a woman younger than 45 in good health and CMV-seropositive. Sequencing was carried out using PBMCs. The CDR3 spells CASSLVTGPSYEQYF. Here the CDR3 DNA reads TGCGCCAGCAGCTTGGTTACAGGGCCCTCCTACGAGCAGTACTTC.